This TCR beta chain was sequenced in a study of response to subunit inactivated influenza vaccine. Findings and limits, study-wide: The authors offered the suggestion that each seasonal influenza vaccination recruits few new T cells.

TCRdb recomputed calls from the RT-PCR reads with MiXCR, one row per CDR3 protein. The profile shows fewer than 550,000 distinct CDR3 sequences, 25% of them singletons. CDR1 is DFQATT, CDR2 SNEGSKA, per germline (reference sequence). This CDR3 is built from 10 residues. V was trimmed by 5 bases and J by 4 bases, leaving 6 bases between them. At least ten counts were recorded for this clonotype. Its antigen is still unknown. The material sequenced was CD4+ T cells sorted from PBMCs, taken more than 4 days after vaccination. The chain employs TRBV20-1 and TRBJ2-7; no firm D call. The source is a man in his fifties who received an inactivated influenza vaccine. The CDR3 DNA reads TGCAGTGCTGGGGAATACGAGCAGTACTTC. Its translation: CSAGEYEQYF.